This is a list of T cell receptor beta chains from one sample in a study of blood T cells in healthy people across ages. TCRdb re-called the 5' RACE reads with MiXCR, one entry per CDR3 protein. The sample carries 750,000 to 1,000,000 distinct CDR3 sequences, just under 30% recorded once. This sample also belongs to another study, concerning T cells of mothers and their children.

Sequencing used blood. All receptors come from a woman in her 40s in good health. CDR3s include the opening cysteine and the closing phenylalanine or tryptophan. A D gene is named only where the DNA matches it firmly. Clone size is not always given. Where it is, it says once, few, many or a class for expanded clones.

TRBV25-1	.	TRBJ1-1	.	TGTGCCAGCAGTGAATCGATTAGGAGGGACTCGGGCGGTGAAGCTTTCTTT	CASSESIRRDSGGEAFF
TRBV7-8	TRBD1	TRBJ2-5	.	TGTGCCAGCAGCGTCGGGACAGGGGTTCAAGAGACCCAGTACTTC	CASSVGTGVQETQYF
TRBV5-1	.	TRBJ2-1	.	TGCGCCAGCAGCGATACCCCGAGATCCCCATTTGAGCAGTTCTTC	CASSDTPRSPFEQFF
TRBV6-5	.	TRBJ1-1	.	TGTGCCAGCGGGAGAGATACGAACACTGAAGCTTTCTTT	CASGRDTNTEAFF
TRBV28	TRBD2	TRBJ2-7	.	TGTGCCAGCGAACTAGCGGTGACTTCCTACAATGAGCAGTACTTC	CASELAVTSYNEQYF
TRBV20-1	.	TRBJ2-5	few	TGCTGTGCTAGAGACGGAAGCGACCGGGTTTGGGGCGCGCAGTACTTC	CCARDGSDRVWGAQYF
TRBV20-1	TRBD1	TRBJ1-6	.	TGCAGTGCTAGAGAGAACAGGGGGCTAAGGAATATGGGTTCACCCCTCCACTTT	CSARENRGLRNMGSPLHF
TRBV4-2	TRBD1	TRBJ2-7	large	TGTGCCAGCAGCCAAGATACAGGGGGCTACGAGCAGTACTTC	CASSQDTGGYEQYF
TRBV20-1	TRBD1	TRBJ2-2	.	TGCAGTGCTCACCAGGGGGCCGGGGAGCTGTTTTTT	CSAHQGAGELFF
TRBV27	.	TRBJ1-1	few	TGTGCCAGCAGTACTCGACCGGGACACTCAGCTTTCTTT	CASSTRPGHSAFF
TRBV4-3	.	TRBJ1-5	few	TGCGCCAGCAGCCAATCTTGGGGAAATCAGCCCCAGCATTTT	CASSQSWGNQPQHF
TRBV20-1	.	TRBJ1-1	.	TGCAGTGCTAGAGATCAGTTTACTGAAGCTTTCTTT	CSARDQFTEAFF
TRBV9	.	TRBJ1-1	few	TGTGCCAGCAGCCCACCTCTTGGGGCCACTGAAGCTTTCTTT	CASSPPLGATEAFF
TRBV5-1	.	TRBJ2-5	.	TGCGCCAGCAGTAAAAGTGGGCTTTTTCAAGAGACCCAGTACTTC	CASSKSGLFQETQYF
TRBV27	TRBD1	TRBJ2-7	.	TGTGCCAGCAGCGACAGGGCCTCCTCCTACGAGCAGTACTTC	CASSDRASSYEQYF
TRBV5-1	TRBD1	TRBJ1-2	many	TGCGCCAGCAGCGGAGGGACAGGGGGCGGCTATGGCTACACCTTC	CASSGGTGGGYGYTF
TRBV28	TRBD1	TRBJ2-5	few	TGTGCCAGCAGTTTGAGGGGGCGGCCAGAGACCCAGTACTTC	CASSLRGRPETQYF
TRBV4-1	TRBD1	TRBJ2-1	.	TGCGCCAGCAGCCCTGGGACAGGGGCCTACGAGCAGTTCTTC	CASSPGTGAYEQFF
TRBV4-1	.	TRBJ2-7	many	TGCGCCAGCAGCCAAGGCACAGGGACCGAGCAGTACTTC	CASSQGTGTEQYF
TRBV7-8	.	TRBJ1-5	once	TGTGCCAGCAGCTGGGTGACCTACGATAGCAATCAGCCCCAGCATTTT	CASSWVTYDSNQPQHF
TRBV5-1	.	TRBJ2-6	many	TGCGCCAGCAGCTTGGATCTCTCTGGGGCCAACGTCCTGACTTTC	CASSLDLSGANVLTF
TRBV28	TRBD2	TRBJ2-7	.	TGTGCCAGCAGCTTAACCCAAGGGGCGGGGGGAACCTACGAGCAGTACTTC	CASSLTQGAGGTYEQYF
TRBV7-3	TRBD2	TRBJ2-3	many	TGTGCCAGCAGCTTAATGAGTCCCGGGACTAGCGCCCCACGCTTCACAGATACGCAGTATTTT	CASSLMSPGTSAPRFTDTQYF
TRBV27	TRBD1	TRBJ1-2	.	TGTGCCAGCAAGCGGACAGGGATCCTGGGCTACACCTTC	CASKRTGILGYTF
TRBV12-5	TRBD2	TRBJ2-3	many	TGTGCTAGTGGGGGACTAGCGGGGTTCACAGATACGCAGTATTTT	CASGGLAGFTDTQYF
TRBV4-1	TRBD1	TRBJ2-2	.	TGCGCCAGCAGCCATGGCCGGGACAGGGGGTCGCGAGGCGGGGAGCTGTTTTTT	CASSHGRDRGSRGGELFF
TRBV6-2/TRBV6-3	.	TRBJ1-3	.	TGTGCCAGCAGTTACGGGAGACCCGGAAACACCATATATTTT	CASSYGRPGNTIYF
TRBV19	.	TRBJ2-1	few	TGTGCCAGTAGTAATTGGTCAGGGTACAATGAGCAGTTCTTC	CASSNWSGYNEQFF
TRBV7-2	TRBD1	TRBJ2-5	few	TGTGCCAGCGGGACAGGGCTCATACTCCAAGAGACCCAGTACTTC	CASGTGLILQETQYF
TRBV14	TRBD1	TRBJ1-2	.	TGTGCCAGCAGCCACGGGGACAGCCCCAGGGGGGCCTATGGCTACACCTTC	CASSHGDSPRGAYGYTF
TRBV10-2	TRBD2	TRBJ2-1	many	TGCGCCAGCACTCACCCTGGGACTAGCGGGTACAATGAGCAGTTCTTC	CASTHPGTSGYNEQFF
TRBV20-1	.	TRBJ2-1	once	TGCAGTGCTAGAGATATCCGGGGCCCGTCCTACAATGAGCAGTTCTTC	CSARDIRGPSYNEQFF
TRBV7-7	TRBD1	TRBJ2-5	few	TGTGCTAGCAGCTTGACAGGGGGCCAGACCCAGTACTTC	CASSLTGGQTQYF
TRBV28	.	TRBJ1-2	few	TGTGCCAGCGCCGGGACACCCGTTAATACCTATGGCTACACCTTC	CASAGTPVNTYGYTF
TRBV7-9	TRBD1	TRBJ1-1	.	TGTGCCAGCAGCTTAGGGGACAGGGGGGAAACTGAAGCTTTCTTT	CASSLGDRGETEAFF
TRBV12-3/TRBV12-4	.	TRBJ2-5	.	TGTGCCAGCAGTTTGAATGCTCCCAGGGGTGGAGAGACCCAGTACTTC	CASSLNAPRGGETQYF
TRBV3-1	.	TRBJ1-2	few	TGTGCCAGCAGCCCCCGCAGGCTCGATGGCTACACCTTC	CASSPRRLDGYTF
TRBV20-1	.	TRBJ2-7	many	TGCAGTGCTAGAAAGGACCCCAGGGACAAAGGCCCCTACGAGCAGTACTTC	CSARKDPRDKGPYEQYF
TRBV20-1	.	TRBJ2-1	many	TGCAGTGCCCTCAAGCCGGGACTCTTACTTATCAATGAGCAGTTCTTC	CSALKPGLLLINEQFF
TRBV9	.	TRBJ1-5	few	TGCGCCAGCAGCGTAGGGGAGGTGGCAAATCAGCCCCAGCATTTT	CASSVGEVANQPQHF
TRBV28	TRBD1	TRBJ1-4	.	TGTGCCACTTCAGGGGGTACCGGAGGGAAACTGTTTTTT	CATSGGTGGKLFF
TRBV6-5	.	TRBJ1-1	few	TGTGCCAGCAGCACCACCGGCGCCCATGAAGCTTTCTTT	CASSTTGAHEAFF
TRBV3-1	.	TRBJ2-7	.	TGTGCCAGCAGCCAAAGGGCCCTCTACGAGCAGTACTTC	CASSQRALYEQYF
TRBV6-2/TRBV6-3	.	TRBJ2-3	few	TGTGCCAGCAGCAACCCTATGGATACGCAGTATTTT	CASSNPMDTQYF
TRBV24-1	TRBD1	TRBJ2-1	.	TGTGCCACCAGTGACCCCGGGACAGGGATGGAGACCCAGTTCTTC	CATSDPGTGMETQFF
TRBV7-9	.	TRBJ2-1	many	TGTGCCAGCAGCTTAGGAGTAGCCTGGGGTGAGCAGTTCTTC	CASSLGVAWGEQFF
TRBV7-9	.	TRBJ1-6	.	TGTGCCAGCAGCTTAACGGTTTCACCCCTCCACTTT	CASSLTVSPLHF
TRBV7-9	.	TRBJ1-5	.	TGTGCCAGCAGCTTAGAGTCAAAGCCCCAGCATTTT	CASSLESKPQHF
TRBV28	.	TRBJ2-1	few	TGTGCCAGCAGTCCCTTAGGGGGACAATTGTACAATGAGCAGTTCTTC	CASSPLGGQLYNEQFF
TRBV7-2	.	TRBJ2-3	few	TGTGCCAGCAGCTTCTCGGGACTCAAAAGGAGTACGCAGTATTTT	CASSFSGLKRSTQYF
TRBV7-2	.	TRBJ2-5	.	TGTGCCAGCAGCAATCGACAGGCATATGAGACCCAGTACTTC	CASSNRQAYETQYF
TRBV28	TRBD1	TRBJ2-1	few	TGTGCCAGCAGCGCACCGGGACAGGGGTTTGGGCAGTTCTTC	CASSAPGQGFGQFF
TRBV27	TRBD2	TRBJ2-7	.	TGTGCCAGCAGTCCGACGGGGGGGCGCAACGAGCAGTACTTC	CASSPTGGRNEQYF
TRBV12-3/TRBV12-4	.	TRBJ2-1	many	TGTGCCAGCAGTACTATAGCCGCCACCTACAATGAGCAGTTCTTC	CASSTIAATYNEQFF
TRBV27	.	TRBJ2-7	few	TGTGCCAGCAGTCCCCCTTATGGGGAGCAGTACTTC	CASSPPYGEQYF
TRBV20-1	.	TRBJ1-1	few	TGCAGTGCCTTGGAGACGGGTTTCGACACTGAAGCTTTCTTT	CSALETGFDTEAFF
TRBV27	.	TRBJ1-5	.	TGTGCCAGCAGTATCTCAAAACAGGGAATCAATCAGCCCCAGCATTTT	CASSISKQGINQPQHF
TRBV28	.	TRBJ1-1	.	TGTGCCAGCAGTTCCCCCGGGGCGAACACTGAAGCTTTCTTT	CASSSPGANTEAFF